What follows is one T cell receptor (beta chain) and its context. TCRdb keeps only in-frame clones here, not all; method: immunoSEQ multiplex PCR. The data show roughly 50,000 clones, around 90% seen once. The sample is drawn from a study of OX40 agonist ivuxolimab in advanced cancers. The length of the CDR3 is 15 residues. V lost 4 bases, J lost 5 bases, and 5 bases stayed unmatched. CDR1 is SGHDN and CDR2 is FVKESK in the germline V gene. V gene TRBV14 combines with J gene TRBJ2-5, with TRBD1 matching over 12 bases. The sample consisted of CD4+ or CD8+ T cells sorted from blood, taken in a trial of the OX40 agonist ivuxolimab. The sequence derives from an adult with an advanced solid tumor such as melanoma, head and neck, liver or kidney cancer. CDR3 sequence: CASSLGTGGAETQYF. CDR3 nucleotides: TGTGCCAGCAGCCTCGGGACAGGGGGCGCGGAGACCCAGTACTTC.